Listed here are 20 T cell receptor beta chains from one sample, sequenced in a study of shared clonotypes between healthy human individuals. Clones were read by immunoSEQ multiplex PCR, and TCRdb kept only the in-frame ones, dropping some. This sample yields about 2.4 million clones, of which roughly 92% are seen a single time; roughly 0.15% belongs to the top ten. Sequencing input: naive CD4+ T cells sorted from blood. As to subset: CD45RA+ positively selected. All receptors come from a man younger than 35 in good health.

The gene calls are TRBV2 and TRBJ1-5; unclear D gene. The CDR3 has 16 residues. Germline V gene sequence: CDR1 SNHLY, CDR2 FYNNEI. Between the trimmed V and J ends, which lost 5 bases and 0 bases, there was a span of 14 bases. This CDR3 is CASSPMGRYSNQPQHF. CDR3 nucleotides: TGTGCCAGCAGTCCCATGGGAAGGTATAGCAATCAGCCCCAGCATTTT. The full variable domain, with the rest looked up from reference TRBV2 and TRBJ1-5, is EPEVTQTPSHQVTQMGQEVILRCVPISNHLYFYWYRQILGQKVEFLVSFYNNEISEKSEIFDDQFSVERPDGSNFTLKIRSTKLEDSAMYFCASSPMGRYSNQPQHFGDGTRLSIL.

With respect to this clone: A junction boundary mismatches the germline segment, possibly from a read error. The same CDR3 is also encoded by other DNA sequences in this sample. The V gene is TRBV7-2, the J gene TRBJ2-2; a weak D match, TRBD2 (6 bases). The germline V gene encodes CDR1 SGHTA and CDR2 FQGNSA. This CDR3 is built from 15 residues. DNA for the CDR3: TGCGCCAGCAGCTTAGCACGGGGGTGGGCCGGGGAGCTGTTTTTT. Residues: CASSLARGWAGELFF.

This sequence joins TRBV6-5 and TRBJ1-2; D is ambiguous. CDR3 length: 12 residues. The V gene lost 8 bases and the J gene lost 2 bases, with 9 bases spanning the gap. Germline lookup yields CDR1 MNHEY and CDR2 SVGAGI. DNA for the CDR3: TGTGCCAGCCAGAGTGCGAACTATGGCTACACCTTC. Encoded protein: CASQSANYGYTF.

J is TRBJ1-2 and V is TRBV6-1, with TRBD1 identical over 9 bases. This CDR3 contains 17 residues. Germline CDR1 MNHNS, CDR2 SASEGT. V trimming: 3 bases; J trimming: 8 bases; junction bases outside the gene matches: 16. In nucleotides, the CDR3 is TGTGCCAGCAGTGACCCTCGGTTGGGACAGGGAAAAAGAGGCTACACCTTC. It codes for CASSDPRLGQGKRGYTF.

This rearrangement joins TRBV11-2 to TRBJ2-7; 7 positions match TRBD1. The V segment lost 5 bases and the J segment 3 bases; nucleotides outside the gene matches: 10. The CDR3 runs 15 residues. Germline V gives CDR1 SGHAT, CDR2 FQNNGV. The CDR3 DNA follows: TGTGCCAGCAGCCTATCCCGCGACAGGGACTACGAGCAGTACTTC. Translated: CASSLSRDRDYEQYF.

About this clone itself: The sample has other DNA sequences that encode this CDR3 too. J is TRBJ2-2 and V is TRBV5-1; D possibly uses TRBD1 or TRBD2 (5 bases each). The germline V gene encodes CDR1 SGHRS and CDR2 YFSETQ. The CDR3 covers 15 residues. Trimming stripped 3 bases from V and 0 bases from J, with 9 bases between. CDR3 nucleotide sequence: TGCGCCAGCAGCTCGGGACCGGCGAACACCGGGGAGCTGTTTTTT. It is translated as CASSSGPANTGELFF.

The chain is built from TRBV27 and TRBJ2-2, with unresolved D. The CDR3 runs 14 residues. Trimming removed 3 bases from V and 0 bases from J, with 5 bases in between. The germline V gene has CDR1 MNHEY and CDR2 SMNVEV (reference sequence). The CDR3 region is CASSLAPNTGELFF. The DNA for the CDR3 is TGTGCCAGCAGTTTGGCCCCGAACACCGGGGAGCTGTTTTTT.

This clone has a handful of counts. V and J are TRBV4-3 and TRBJ1-5; unclear D gene. CDR1 LGHNA and CDR2 YSLEER come from the germline V gene. The CDR3 has 13 residues. Deletions cut 1 base from V and 8 bases from J, with 9 bases between. CDR3 nucleotides: TGCGCCAGCAGCCAAGGTCTGAGGAAGCCCCAGCATTTT. It specifies CASSQGLRKPQHF.

Concerning this clone itself: Other DNA sequences in the same sample also yield this CDR3. The V call is TRBV28, the J call TRBJ1-1; no clear D. Trimming took off 3 bases at V and 5 bases at J, with 7 bases between the two ends. Germline V gene data show CDR1 as MDHEN and CDR2 as SYDVKM. The CDR3 spans 12 residues. The CDR3 loop reads CASSLSGTEAFF. The CDR3 nucleotides are TGTGCCAGCAGTTTGAGTGGTACTGAAGCTTTCTTT.

J is TRBJ1-2 and V is TRBV18; 9 nucleotides match TRBD1. Germline assignment: CDR1 KGHSH and CDR2 LQKENI. V was pared by 3 bases and J by 6 bases, with 8 bases of the junction left unmatched. This CDR3 has 15 residues. The CDR3 DNA follows: TGTGCCAGCTCACCGGCCGGGACAGGGTTGGATGGCTACACCTTC. Encoded protein: CASSPAGTGLDGYTF.

For the CDR3, the DNA is TGTGCCAGCAGCTTAGCAGGGTCGAACAATCAGCCCCAGCATTTT. This codes for CASSLAGSNNQPQHF. J is TRBJ1-5 and V is TRBV7-8; D gene uncertain. Trimming stripped 0 bases from V and 3 bases from J, with 9 bases between. The CDR3 spans 15 residues. Per the germline V gene, CDR1 is SGHVS and CDR2 is FQNEAQ. The complete variable domain, with remaining parts taken from reference TRBV7-8 and TRBJ1-5, reads GAGVSQSPRYKVAKRGQDVALRCDPISGHVSLFWYQQALGQGPEFLTYFQNEAQLDKSGLPSDRFFAERPEGSVSTLKIQRTQQEDSAVYLCASSLAGSNNQPQHFGDGTRLSIL.

The genes are TRBV4-2 and TRBJ1-2; 9 bases align to TRBD1. Trimming removed 0 bases from V and 7 bases from J; junction bases left unmatched: 12. The germline gives CDR1 LGHNA, CDR2 YNFKEQ. The CDR3 has 17 residues. CDR3: CASSQDFFRGTGFGYTF. Here the CDR3 DNA reads TGTGCCAGCAGCCAAGATTTTTTTAGAGGGACAGGGTTTGGCTACACCTTC.

The count of this clone is one. This chain connects TRBV10-3 to TRBJ1-2; 9 nucleotides align to TRBD1. CDR3 length: 14 amino acids. CDR1 and CDR2 from the germline V gene are ENHRY and SYGVKD. The V gene end was trimmed by 10 bases and the J gene end by 6 bases; junction bases not matched to a gene: 12. CDR3 DNA: TGTGCCACGACCTTAGGGACAGGGACTCATGGCTACACCTTC. Translated: CATTLGTGTHGYTF.

This chain connects TRBV7-2 to TRBJ2-3; no definite D call. Per the germline V gene, CDR1 is SGHTA and CDR2 is FQGNSA. The CDR3 is made up of 14 amino acids. The V end lost 0 bases, the J end lost 3 bases, and 7 bases lay between the germline ends. The CDR3 sequence: CASSLAHLTDTQYF. Here the CDR3 DNA reads TGTGCCAGCAGCTTAGCGCACTTAACAGATACGCAGTATTTT.

This chain links TRBV10-3 with TRBJ2-7; 10 nucleotides line up with TRBD1. The CDR3 has 13 residues. Losses at the gene ends were 10 bases for V and 6 bases for J; bases not matched to a gene: 9. The germline V gene has CDR1 ENHRY and CDR2 SYGVKD. The CDR3 bases are TGTGCCAGCTTCCGGGACAGGGGATCCGAGCAGTACTTC. Translation gives CASFRDRGSEQYF.

The rearrangement links TRBV6-5 to TRBJ2-1; 11 positions agree with TRBD2. CDR3 length: 16 amino acids. J gave up 5 bases and V 4 bases, and 7 bases lay outside the gene matches. CDR1 MNHEY and CDR2 SVGAGI come from the germline V gene. The CDR3 region is CASSLKGTSGNNEQFF. The CDR3 region has the DNA TGTGCCAGCAGTTTAAAAGGGACTAGCGGTAACAATGAGCAGTTCTTC.

With regard to this clone: The same CDR3 also results from other DNA sequences found in this sample. This sequence joins TRBV27 and TRBJ2-6, with D uncertain. Trimming took 4 bases from V and 2 from J, leaving 3 bases between them. Germline CDR1 is MNHEY and CDR2 is SMNVEV (reference sequence). The CDR3 has 13 residues. CDR3 sequence: CASSSPGANVLTF. The CDR3 DNA reads TGTGCCAGCAGTTCCCCTGGGGCCAACGTCCTGACTTTC.

This chain uses TRBV10-2 with TRBJ2-1; TRBD1 aligns across 7 bases. V was pared by 6 bases and J by 6 bases, with 5 bases of the junction left unmatched. CDR1 WSHSY and CDR2 SAAADI come from the germline V gene. This CDR3 spans 13 amino acids. CDR3 coding DNA: TGCGCCAGCAGCCTGGGACAGCTCAATGAGCAGTTCTTC. Residues: CASSLGQLNEQFF.

The chain joins TRBV5-1 to TRBJ2-1, with a possible D match to TRBD1 (5 bases). From germline, CDR1 is SGHRS and CDR2 YFSETQ. The V gene lost 7 bases and the J gene lost 9 bases, with 11 bases spanning the gap. The CDR3 runs 11 residues. The CDR3 loop reads CASGHGSEQFF. In nucleotides, the CDR3 is TGCGCCAGCGGACACGGTAGTGAGCAGTTCTTC.

The chain has TRBV5-1 and TRBJ1-2; 9 nucleotides match TRBD1. The CDR3 is 22 amino acids. In germline, CDR1 is SGHRS, CDR2 YFSETQ. Unmatched junction bases numbered 28, after V lost 0 bases and J lost 7 bases. CDR3 in amino acids: CASSLGHPSTTSYGTGSAGYTF. CDR3 nucleotide sequence: TGCGCCAGCAGCTTGGGCCACCCCTCGACGACCTCTTACGGGACAGGGTCGGCTGGCTACACCTTC.